Below, 27 T cell receptor beta chains from the same sample are listed, as sequenced in a study of shared T cell receptors in the human thymus. Profiling relied on immunoSEQ multiplex PCR, and the TCRdb table lists in-frame clones only, not all of them. The sample yields hundreds of thousands of clones, around nine tenths seen once. The same sample was also studied in work on human thymus T cells.

The specimen sequenced was thymocytes. Receptors originate from a boy in the first two years of life with a congenital heart defect.

The chain has TRBV10-3 and TRBJ2-1; TRBD2 matches at 9 bases. This CDR3 region has 17 residues. J was trimmed by 3 bases and V by 2 bases; bases with no gene match: 8. Per the germline V gene, CDR1 is ENHRY and CDR2 is SYGVKD. The CDR3 region has the DNA TGTGCCATCAGTGAGGGACTTAGCGGGGGCGACTACAATGAGCAGTTCTTC. It is translated as CAISEGLSGGDYNEQFF.

V gene TRBV5-8 combines with J gene TRBJ2-1; 7 bases are a match to TRBD2. Germline V gives CDR1 SGHTS, CDR2 YDEGEE. The CDR3 is 17 residues long. V shed 0 bases, J shed 0 bases, and the junction held 6 bases outside the gene matches. In nucleotides, the CDR3 is TGTGCCAGCAGCTTGGCGACTAGCAGGTCCTCCTACAATGAGCAGTTCTTC. This sequence encodes CASSLATSRSSYNEQFF.

This chain joins TRBV28 and TRBJ1-4; D is unresolved. This CDR3 region has 18 residues. CDR1 and CDR2 from the germline V gene are MDHEN and SYDVKM. The V gene lost 5 bases and the J gene lost 2 bases, with 21 bases spanning the gap. As DNA, the CDR3 is TGTGCCAGCAGTCTGAATCCTTGGGCCACCTTGACTAATGAAAAACTGTTTTTT. Encoded protein: CASSLNPWATLTNEKLFF.

This chain uses TRBV19 with TRBJ2-1; a possible D gene is TRBD2 (7 bases). The V end lost 6 bases, the J end lost 4 bases, and 19 bases lay between the germline ends. The CDR3 runs 16 residues. Germline V lookup: CDR1 LNHDA, CDR2 SQIVND (reference sequence). The CDR3 coding sequence is TGTGCCAGTAGCCTACTTAGAGGGAGGGGGTACAATGAGCAGTTCTTC. It yields the protein CASSLLRGRGYNEQFF.

This sequence joins TRBV28 and TRBJ2-5, with 9 bases identical to TRBD2. CDR1 is MDHEN and CDR2 is SYDVKM in the germline V gene. The CDR3 sequence is 17 residues long. V shed 8 bases, J shed 1 base, and the junction held 14 bases outside the gene matches. For the CDR3, the DNA is TGTGCCAGCTCCGATAAAATAGCGGGAGCCATCCAAGAGACCCAGTACTTC. The encoded protein is CASSDKIAGAIQETQYF.

The V call is TRBV15, the J call TRBJ1-2, with 8 positions matching TRBD1. The CDR3 length is 14 residues. The trim removed 3 bases at V and 2 bases at J, leaving 2 bases unmatched. Germline V gene sequence: CDR1 LNHNV, CDR2 YYDKDF (reference sequence). The CDR3 region has the DNA TGTGCCACCAGCAGCCGGGACAGGAACTATGGCTACACCTTC. Amino acid sequence: CATSSRDRNYGYTF.

This rearrangement joins TRBV13 to TRBJ2-5; D perhaps matches TRBD2 (6 bases). Germline CDR1 and CDR2: PRHDT and FYEKMQ (reference sequence). The CDR3 runs 18 residues. The V end lost 4 bases, the J end lost 2 bases, and 23 bases lay between the germline ends. CDR3 sequence (DNA): TGTGCCAGCAGCTCATTAGCGGCACCACCTACCGCTCAAGAGACCCAGTACTTC. It translates to CASSSLAAPPTAQETQYF. Full variable domain (remainder filled in from reference TRBV13 and TRBJ2-5): AAGVIQSPRHLIKEKRETATLKCYPIPRHDTVYWYQQGPGQDPQFLISFYEKMQSDKGSIPDRFSAQQFSDYHSELNMSSLELGDSALYFCASSSLAAPPTAQETQYFGPGTRLLVL.

In this sample, this clone turned up once. The chain joins TRBV5-1 to TRBJ2-7; TRBD2 aligns across 9 bases. After removal of 0 bases from V and 2 bases from J, the junction contained 12 bases not matched to a gene. The CDR3 extends over 18 amino acids. The germline CDR1 and CDR2 sequences are SGHRS and YFSETQ. The CDR3 coding sequence is TGCGCCAGCAGCTTGGTAGTAGGAGTAGCGGGAGACCCCTACGAGCAGTACTTC. This translates into CASSLVVGVAGDPYEQYF.

This chain links TRBV13 with TRBJ2-1; tentative D call: TRBD1 (7 bases). The CDR3 is 16 residues long. Germline-derived CDR1 and CDR2 are PRHDT and FYEKMQ (reference sequence). V gave up 3 bases and J gave up 0 bases, with 12 bases separating them. CDR3 sequence reads: CASSFRGVASYNEQFF. The CDR3 nucleotides read TGTGCCAGCAGCTTCAGGGGGGTCGCCTCCTACAATGAGCAGTTCTTC.

V and J are TRBV2 and TRBJ2-3, with 10 bases matching TRBD1. CDR1 is SNHLY and CDR2 is FYNNEI in the germline V gene. The CDR3 extends over 19 amino acids. The V and J ends lost 2 bases and 3 bases, in that order; junction bases with no gene match: 14. The CDR3 DNA sequence: TGTGCCAGCAGTGAATCCCCGGGGAAGAAGGACAGGGGGACAGATACGCAGTATTTT. Translating it yields CASSESPGKKDRGTDTQYF.

This clone was counted only a few times. This rearrangement joins TRBV6-4 to TRBJ2-1, with D hard to call. Germline V CDR1 and CDR2: MRHNA, SNTAGT. The V end was cut by 6 bases, the J end by 0 bases, with 15 bases between. This CDR3 has 16 amino acids. The CDR3 spells CASSPLVIGSYNEQFF. CDR3 coding DNA: TGTGCCAGCAGCCCCCTAGTGATAGGCTCCTACAATGAGCAGTTCTTC.

The CDR3: CASSGEGQVAGELFF. In DNA, the CDR3 is TGTGCCAGCAGCGGAGAGGGACAGGTGGCCGGGGAGCTGTTTTTT. The chain is built from TRBV13 and TRBJ2-2; TRBD1 agrees at 8 bases. Per the germline V gene, CDR1 is PRHDT and CDR2 is FYEKMQ (reference sequence). The length of the CDR3 is 15 residues. Unmatched junction bases numbered 8, after V lost 5 bases and J lost 6 bases.

The chain carries TRBV6-1 and TRBJ1-2; possible D gene TRBD1, 6 bases. The CDR3 covers 16 residues. Germline lookup yields CDR1 MNHNS and CDR2 SASEGT. The ends were cut back, 1 base at V and 1 base at J, with 13 bases in the middle. CDR3 sequence reads: CASSEVHGQFNYGYTF. For the CDR3, the DNA is TGTGCCAGCAGTGAAGTCCACGGACAGTTTAACTATGGCTACACCTTC.

The chain carries TRBV18 and TRBJ2-5; a possible D gene is TRBD2 (6 bases). The germline V gene encodes CDR1 KGHSH and CDR2 LQKENI. The CDR3 sequence is 16 residues long. V dropped 4 bases and J dropped 1 base, with 16 bases sitting between them. The CDR3 loop reads CASSLVRDGSQETQYF. The CDR3 region has the DNA TGTGCCAGCTCACTGGTTAGGGACGGGAGCCAAGAGACCCAGTACTTC.

The genes are TRBV7-9 and TRBJ1-1, with 9 bases identical to TRBD1. CDR1 is SEHNR and CDR2 is FQNEAQ in the germline V gene (reference sequence). There are 16 residues in the CDR3. Trimming removed 5 bases from V and 4 bases from J; junction bases left unmatched: 11. This chain's CDR3 is CASSPDRGRDRTEAFF. The CDR3 DNA reads TGTGCCAGCAGCCCAGACAGGGGGAGAGACCGCACTGAAGCTTTCTTT.

This sequence joins TRBV14 and TRBJ2-2, with D unresolved. The CDR3 runs to 16 residues. V lost 3 bases and J lost 5, with 16 bases in between. The germline V gene has CDR1 SGHDN and CDR2 FVKESK. In DNA form, the CDR3 reads TGTGCCAGCAGCCAGGTAGCCCTAGATAGGACCGGGGAGCTGTTTTTT. Encoded protein: CASSQVALDRTGELFF.

This sequence joins TRBV6-5 and TRBJ2-7; 8 bases agree with TRBD1. V lost 6 bases and J lost 4; bases outside the gene matches: 8. This CDR3 has 14 residues. Germline V gene lookup returns CDR1 MNHEY and CDR2 SVGAGI. CDR3 protein: CASRPTGGRYEQYF. CDR3 in DNA: TGTGCCAGCAGGCCTACAGGGGGACGGTACGAGCAGTACTTC.

A few counts support this clone. The chain recombines TRBV5-4 with TRBJ1-1; weak D call: TRBD1 (6 bases). The CDR3 is made up of 17 amino acids. V was cut by 3 bases and J by 2 bases, with 20 bases left in between. Germline V gene lookup returns CDR1 SGHNT and CDR2 YYREEE (reference sequence). The CDR3 coding sequence is TGTGCCAGCAGCTCTAGGACAGCCTCCTACTCAAACACTGAAGCTTTCTTT. It codes for CASSSRTASYSNTEAFF. The complete variable domain, with remaining parts taken from reference TRBV5-4 and TRBJ1-1, reads ETGVTQSPTHLIKTRGQQVTLRCSSQSGHNTVSWYQQALGQGPQFIFQYYREEENGRGNFPPRFSGLQFPNYSSELNVNALELDDSALYLCASSSRTASYSNTEAFFGQGTRLTVV.

The V call is TRBV2, the J call TRBJ2-3; 16 bases map to TRBD2. Germline V CDR1 and CDR2: SNHLY, FYNNEI. The CDR3 has 15 amino acids. CDR3 region: CAVGTSGRGTDTQYF. Written as DNA, the CDR3 is TGTGCGGTTGGGACTAGCGGGAGGGGCACAGATACGCAGTATTTT.

This sequence joins TRBV27 and TRBJ1-5; tentatively, D is TRBD1 (6 bases). This CDR3 has 14 amino acids. Trimming left V 6 bases short and J 6 bases short, with 15 bases between. The germline gives CDR1 MNHEY, CDR2 SMNVEV (reference sequence). CDR3 loop: CASRQGLRGQPQHF. CDR3 nucleotide sequence: TGTGCCAGCAGGCAGGGGTTGCGCGGTCAGCCCCAGCATTTT.

The CDR3 coding sequence is TGTGCCAGCAGTTCGGGACACTCGACCTACGAGCAGTACTTC. It yields the protein CASSSGHSTYEQYF. The chain is built from TRBV11-2 and TRBJ2-7, with D perhaps matching TRBD1 (6 bases). The CDR3 is 14 residues long. The V gene's germline CDR1 is SGHAT and CDR2 FQNNGV. Trimming left V 6 bases short and J 2 bases short, with 14 bases between.

The rearrangement joins TRBV5-1 to TRBJ2-1; 14 nucleotides align to TRBD2. With 4 bases clipped from V and 8 bases from J, the junction kept 11 bases outside the gene matches. Germline CDR1 reads SGHRS; CDR2 reads YFSETQ. The CDR3 totals 17 residues. The CDR3 sequence is CASSPGLAGERRHEQFF. The CDR3, as DNA: TGCGCCAGCAGCCCGGGACTAGCGGGAGAACGGAGACATGAGCAGTTCTTC.

CDR3 sequence: CASSLAPATGTPAYEQYF. The CDR3 nucleotides are TGTGCCAGCAGCTTAGCCCCTGCCACCGGGACACCAGCCTACGAGCAGTACTTC. The chain employs TRBV11-3 and TRBJ2-7; tentative D call: TRBD1 (6 bases). Germline CDR1 and CDR2: SGHNT and YENEEA. This CDR3 is built from 18 residues. V lost 1 base to trimming and J lost 2 bases, with 21 bases between them.

The V call is TRBV11-3, the J call TRBJ2-7; 9 bases are shared with TRBD1. CDR1 and CDR2 from the germline V gene are SGHNT and YENEEA. The CDR3 is made up of 18 amino acids. Trimming took 2 bases from V and 3 from J; bases not matched to a gene: 14. The DNA for the CDR3 is TGTGCCAGCAGCTTATCATCCCTGCGCGGGACAGGGAACTACGAGCAGTACTTC. It yields the protein CASSLSSLRGTGNYEQYF.

This clone was detected only once. The J gene is TRBJ2-3, the V gene TRBV28; 11 bases match TRBD2. Looked up from germline, CDR1 is MDHEN and CDR2 is SYDVKM. V lost 6 bases, J lost 4 bases, and 12 bases stayed unmatched. The CDR3 consists of 17 residues. CDR3 bases: TGTGCCAGCAGCCTATACTTAGCGGGAGGGCCGTCAGATACGCAGTATTTT. Its translation is CASSLYLAGGPSDTQYF. Filled out from reference TRBV28 and TRBJ2-3, the complete variable domain reads DVKVTQSSRYLVKRTGEKVFLECVQDMDHENMFWYRQDPGLGLRLIYFSYDVKMKEKGDIPEGYSVSREKKERFSLILESASTNQTSMYLCASSLYLAGGPSDTQYFGPGTRLTVL.

The chain uses TRBV6-5 and TRBJ2-7, with 9 positions matching TRBD1. Trimming took 4 bases from V and 2 from J; bases not matched to a gene: 9. CDR3 length: 16 residues. Per the germline V gene, CDR1 is MNHEY and CDR2 is SVGAGI. The CDR3: CASSSPGQGITYEQYF. The CDR3 DNA is TGTGCCAGCAGTTCCCCGGGACAGGGTATTACCTACGAGCAGTACTTC.

The chain carries TRBV11-2 and TRBJ2-7, with 12 bases lining up with TRBD2. Germline CDR1 and CDR2: SGHAT and FQNNGV. Trimming at V came to 0 bases and at J to 2 bases, leaving 5 bases not matched to a gene. This CDR3 comprises 17 residues. CDR3 sequence (DNA): TGTGCCAGCAGCTTAGAAGCCCCTAGCGGGAGGGCCTACGAGCAGTACTTC. Amino acid sequence: CASSLEAPSGRAYEQYF.